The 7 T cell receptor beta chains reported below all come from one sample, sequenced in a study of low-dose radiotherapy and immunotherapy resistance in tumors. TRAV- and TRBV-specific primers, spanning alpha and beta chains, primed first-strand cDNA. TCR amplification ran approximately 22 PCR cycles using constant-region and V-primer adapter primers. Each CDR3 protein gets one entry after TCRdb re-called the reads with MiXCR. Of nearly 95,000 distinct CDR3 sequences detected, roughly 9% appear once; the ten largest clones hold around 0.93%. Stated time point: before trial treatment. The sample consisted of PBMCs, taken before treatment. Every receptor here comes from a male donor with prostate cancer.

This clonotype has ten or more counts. CDR3 in amino acids: CASSEATGGYYGYTF. As DNA, the CDR3 is TGTGCCAGCAGTGAAGCTACAGGGGGCTACTATGGCTACACCTTC. The V call is TRBV2, the J call TRBJ1-2; 9 bases agree with TRBD1. The V and J ends lost 0 bases and 3 bases, in that order; junction bases with no gene match: 2. Looked up from germline, CDR1 is SNHLY and CDR2 is FYNNEI. The CDR3 is made up of 15 amino acids.

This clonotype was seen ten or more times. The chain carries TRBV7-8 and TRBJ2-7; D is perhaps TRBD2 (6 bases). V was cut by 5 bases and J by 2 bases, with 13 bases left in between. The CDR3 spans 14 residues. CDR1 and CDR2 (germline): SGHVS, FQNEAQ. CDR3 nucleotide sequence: TGTGCCAGCAGCCCGGGGAGGAGTACCTACGAGCAGTACTTC. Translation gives CASSPGRSTYEQYF.

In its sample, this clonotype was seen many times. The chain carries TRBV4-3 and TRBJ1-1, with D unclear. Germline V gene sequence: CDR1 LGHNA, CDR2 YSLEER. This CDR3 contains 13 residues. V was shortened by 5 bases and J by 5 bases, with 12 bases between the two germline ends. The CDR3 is CASSDTGDTEAFF. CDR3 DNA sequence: TGCGCCAGCAGCGACACGGGTGATACTGAAGCTTTCTTT.

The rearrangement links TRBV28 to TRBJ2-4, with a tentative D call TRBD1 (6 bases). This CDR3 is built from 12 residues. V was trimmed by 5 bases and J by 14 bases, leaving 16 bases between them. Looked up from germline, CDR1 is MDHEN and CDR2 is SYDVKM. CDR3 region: CASSQPPGQKYF. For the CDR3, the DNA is TGTGCCAGCAGTCAACCACCGGGACAAAAGTACTTC.

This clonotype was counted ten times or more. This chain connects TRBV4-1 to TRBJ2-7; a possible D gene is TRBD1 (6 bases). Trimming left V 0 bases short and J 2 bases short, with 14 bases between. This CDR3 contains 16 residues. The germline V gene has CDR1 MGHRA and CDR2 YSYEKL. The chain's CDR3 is CASSQDTGQFAYEQYF. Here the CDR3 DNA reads TGCGCCAGCAGCCAAGATACCGGACAGTTCGCCTACGAGCAGTACTTC.

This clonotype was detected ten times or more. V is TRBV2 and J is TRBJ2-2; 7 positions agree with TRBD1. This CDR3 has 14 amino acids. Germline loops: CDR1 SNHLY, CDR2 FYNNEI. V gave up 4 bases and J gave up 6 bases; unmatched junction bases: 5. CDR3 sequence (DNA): TGTGCCAGCAGTGGACAGGGTTCGGCCGGGGAGCTGTTTTTT. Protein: CASSGQGSAGELFF.

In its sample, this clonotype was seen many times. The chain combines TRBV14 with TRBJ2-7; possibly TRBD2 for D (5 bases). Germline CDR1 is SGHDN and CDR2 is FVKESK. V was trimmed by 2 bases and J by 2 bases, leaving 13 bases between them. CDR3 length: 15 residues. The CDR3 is CASSQKSGYPYEQYF. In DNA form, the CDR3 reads TGTGCCAGCAGCCAAAAGTCGGGATACCCCTACGAGCAGTACTTC.